These T cell receptor beta chains were read from a single sample in a study of blood T cell repertoires in COVID-19. Sequencing used immunoSEQ multiplex PCR; TCRdb keeps in-frame clones, though not all of them. The profile shows about 380,000 clones, around 89% of them singletons. The sequenced sample consisted of peripheral blood. These receptors were collected from a middle-aged man with acute or convalescent COVID-19. The CDR3 runs from the conserved cysteine through the conserved F or W. A D gene is named only where the DNA matches it firmly. Only part of the rows carry a size: once, few, many, or a class if the clone is expanded.

J: TRBJ1-5; D: .; size: .; V: TRBV4-1; DNA: TGCGCCAGCAGCCAAGTATGGACGGCTATAGCGGTTCAGCCCCAGCATTTT; CDR3: CASSQVWTAIAVQPQHF
J: TRBJ1-2; D: .; size: .; V: TRBV29-1; DNA: TGCAGCGTTGCTAGCGCAGGGCTCTATGGCTACACCTTC; CDR3: CSVASAGLYGYTF
J: TRBJ2-2; D: TRBD1; size: .; V: TRBV9; DNA: TGTGCCAGCAGCGGTCCCCAGGGGGCAAGAACCGGGGAGCTGTTTTTT; CDR3: CASSGPQGARTGELFF
J: TRBJ1-2; D: .; size: few; V: TRBV2; DNA: TGTGCCAGCACCCTGGGGGGGACGAACTATGGCTACACCTTC; CDR3: CASTLGGTNYGYTF
J: TRBJ1-2; D: .; size: .; V: TRBV5-1; DNA: TGCGCCAGCAGCTTGGATGGGCGGGCAGGTGGCTACACCTTC; CDR3: CASSLDGRAGGYTF
J: TRBJ2-1; D: TRBD2; size: .; V: TRBV10-3; DNA: TGTGCCATCAGTGAAAGGCGGGAGGGTGCTAACAATGAGCAGTTCTTC; CDR3: CAISERREGANNEQFF
J: TRBJ2-7; D: .; size: .; V: TRBV11-3; DNA: TGTGCCAGCAGCCCTTTCGGCGGCTCGGGATACGAGCAGTACTTC; CDR3: CASSPFGGSGYEQYF
J: TRBJ2-3; D: TRBD2; size: once; V: TRBV29-1; DNA: TGCAGCGTTGATATCGCAGCGGGATCTAAAGATACGCAGTATTTT; CDR3: CSVDIAAGSKDTQYF
J: TRBJ2-3; D: TRBD2; size: .; V: TRBV10-1; DNA: TGCGCCAGCAGTGAGTCTAGACTAGCGGGAGGGAGAGATACGCAGTATTTT; CDR3: CASSESRLAGGRDTQYF
J: TRBJ2-7; D: TRBD2; size: .; V: TRBV29-1; DNA: TGCAGCGTTTTAGCGGGAGGGAGGGAGCAGTACTTC; CDR3: CSVLAGGREQYF
J: TRBJ1-5; D: .; size: .; V: TRBV6-6; DNA: TGTGCCAGCAGTGACCGCCAGGGTCCCCAGCATTTT; CDR3: CASSDRQGPQHF